This TCR beta chain originates from a study of T cells in Graves' hyperthyroidism and ophthalmopathy (dated by TCRdb to between 2017 and 2020). Study-wide context: To identify distinguishing TCR V-J signatures, a discovery cohort of around 100 patients was used, comprising fewer than 45 with Graves' ophthalmopathy and around 60 with stable Graves' hyperthyroidism. Prospective prediction of ophthalmopathy was tested in an independent validation cohort of approximately 18 hyperthyroidism patients and 17 patients who later progressed to ophthalmopathy. TCR Vbeta CDR3 sequencing of 120 to 150 peripheral blood samples (over 40 ophthalmopathy, about 75 hyperthyroidism and about 17 progressor patients) is reported in the paper. After sampling, hyperthyroidism patients received methimazole starting at 30 mg daily, and ophthalmopathy patients received high-dose intravenous methylprednisolone. The study also compared thyroid tissue and blood T-cell repertoires from several Graves' hyperthyroidism patients. The approximately 97 discovery patients were randomly divided into training and test sets at a 7:3 ratio.

Amplification of TCR beta CDR3 regions was carried out from RNA transcripts. For the first round of RT-PCR on the TCR CDR3, the HTBI primer set was used together with the Qiagen OneStep RT-PCR kit. Libraries were constructed in a second round of multiplex PCR, after which size selection and purification were performed. The libraries were sequenced on an Illumina HiSeq2000 using paired-end 100 bp reads. The study's own analysis went as follows. Raw data were processed with SOAPnuke, discarding reads with adapters, uncalled bases, mean Phred below 15, or no exact constant-primer or identifier match. High-quality paired reads were merged with COPE v1.2.5, and unique nucleotide sequences were defined as clonotypes. Clonotypes were aligned to IMGT TRBV, TRBD and TRBJ reference segments using MiTCR v1.1. Only V-J combinations with frequency above 0.0001, covering about 99% of repertoires, were analysed. A TCS score was defined as the ratio of F50 (clonal expansion) to E x V (chaos), with BLOSUM62-based TCRdist applied between CDR3 peptides within each V-J. Welch's t-statistics and random forest reduced just over 500 V-J features to 10 to 15, which were used in a naive Bayes classifier (R e1071). Thyroid-blood repertoire similarity was quantified with the Morisita-Horn index. TCRdb trimmed public reads at Q25 via fastp, called clones via MiXCR and kept in-frame beta chains. Merged by CDR3 protein, the rows form single entries marked with the most common genes and DNA. TCRdb's processing, not the authors' own work, is the source of the V and J calls. The sample profile shows about 500,000 distinct CDR3 sequences; 35% to 50% of them were found once. The ten largest clones represent about two fifths of the sample.

The investigation overall reported the following: A 13 V-J signature model separated ophthalmopathy from stable hyperthyroidism, with nearly 90% sensitivity and 81% to 82% specificity in cross-validation and 80%/75% in testing. Sample size was not statistically predetermined, and investigators were not blinded to group allocation. Most expanded thyroid clonotypes (frequency above 0.001) were also detected in blood, a finding suggesting that blood repertoires may reflect thyroid immune responses. During validation, the model predicted progression to ophthalmopathy a median of about 6.5 months ahead of onset, with almost 71% sensitivity and almost 75% specificity.

The study excluded patients with uncontrolled infections, other autoimmune diseases, pregnancy or lactation. Diagnoses were established on the basis of clinical symptoms, serum thyroxine and TRAb, thyroid ultrasound, and orbital computed tomography. Total RNA was extracted using Trizol reagent, and RNA quality was assessed on an Agilent 2100 Bioanalyzer. Including the terminal cysteine and phenylalanine, the CDR3 comprises 14 residues. Only the CDR3 region is kept as DNA, spanning 42 bases read in frame from base 1. The germline V gene (reference sequence) gives CDR1 as WNHNN and CDR2 as SYGVQD. V gives up 5 bases and J gives up 4 bases, and the segment between their germline ends measures 11 bases. A few counts support this clonotype. Its cognate antigen has yet to be identified. No base quality values were provided; no much bigger clone lies one nucleotide off.

The sequencing sample was made of peripheral blood or thyroid tissue (not recorded which). This receptor chain uses TRBV10-1 and TRBJ2-2; confidence is insufficient to name the D gene. The origin of this receptor is an adult woman with Graves' disease, either hyperthyroidism or ophthalmopathy (not recorded which). The CDR3 amino acid sequence is: CASSKGWGTGELFF. The base sequence is TGCGCCAGCAGTAAGGGATGGGGCACCGGGGAGCTGTTTTTT.